A single sample gave rise to the 17 T cell receptor beta chains below, sequenced in a study of T-cell reconstitution after alpha-beta-depleted transplantation in children. Researchers prepared the TCRbeta library using unique molecular identifiers, the study reports. TCRdb redid the calling of the PCR reads with MiXCR, one entry per CDR3 protein. The sample includes about 610,000 distinct CDR3 sequences, 25% to 30% of them seen just once. Source: PBMCs, taken before TCRalphabeta/CD19-depleted stem cell transplant. These receptors were taken from a boy in the first two years of life with Wiskott-Aldrich syndrome, due to receive a stem cell transplant.

The chain recombines TRBV18 with TRBJ2-7; D possibly corresponds to TRBD1 (6 bases). The CDR3 has 15 amino acids. Germline V gene data show CDR1 as KGHSH and CDR2 as LQKENI. The V end lost 2 bases, the J end lost 3 bases, and 14 bases lay between the germline ends. The chain's CDR3 is CASSPRGQDSYEQYF. For the CDR3, the DNA is TGTGCCAGCTCACCAAGGGGACAAGATAGCTACGAGCAGTACTTC.

This clonotype was observed a few times. V gene TRBV29-1 combines with J gene TRBJ2-7; no reliable D call. V lost 5 bases and J lost 3, with 11 bases in between. This CDR3 comprises 12 residues. Germline V gives CDR1 SQVTM, CDR2 ANQGSEA. CDR3 nucleotide sequence: TGCAGCGTTTATACGGAGAACTACGAGCAGTACTTC. The encoded protein is CSVYTENYEQYF.

This chain uses TRBV5-1 with TRBJ2-3; 7 bases are shared with TRBD2. Germline V CDR1 and CDR2: SGHRS, YFSETQ. The V segment lost 5 bases and the J segment 0 bases; nucleotides outside the gene matches: 9. The CDR3 spans 16 residues. CDR3 residues: CASRIRPSGSTDTQYF. The DNA for the CDR3 is TGCGCCAGCAGAATTAGACCTAGCGGAAGCACAGATACGCAGTATTTT.

The rearrangement joins TRBV5-1 to TRBJ2-3, with D possibly TRBD2 on 5 matching bases. The CDR3 covers 17 residues. V was clipped by 0 bases and J by 4 bases, with 18 bases between them. From germline, CDR1 is SGHRS and CDR2 YFSETQ. For the CDR3, the DNA is TGCGCCAGCAGCTTGGGGTTATATAGCGTGAGCGCAGATACGCAGTATTTT. Amino acid sequence: CASSLGLYSVSADTQYF. Full variable domain (rest looked up from reference TRBV5-1 and TRBJ2-3): KAGVTQTPRYLIKTRGQQVTLSCSPISGHRSVSWYQQTPGQGLQFLFEYFSETQRNKGNFPGRFSGRQFSNSRSEMNVSTLELGDSALYLCASSLGLYSVSADTQYFGPGTRLTVL.

CDR3 DNA sequence: TGCGCCAGCAGCTTGGAGACGTTGCAAGAGACCCAGTACTTC. The encoded protein is CASSLETLQETQYF. The J gene is TRBJ2-5, the V gene TRBV5-1; D gene uncertain. Germline values: CDR1 SGHRS, CDR2 YFSETQ. V was pared by 0 bases and J by 2 bases, with 8 bases between. The CDR3 contains 14 residues.

This clonotype has more than one count but fewer than ten. V gene TRBV6-5 combines with J gene TRBJ2-1, with D uncertain. CDR1 is MNHEY and CDR2 is SVGAGI in the germline V gene. The CDR3 sequence is 14 residues long. V shed 0 bases and J shed 2 bases, with 5 bases lying between them. CDR3 sequence (DNA): TGTGCCAGCAGTTACTCAAGGGCCTACAATGAGCAGTTCTTC. It translates to CASSYSRAYNEQFF.

The CDR3 reads CASSRGASYEQYF. The CDR3 region has the DNA TGTGCCAGCAGTAGAGGGGCCTCCTACGAGCAGTACTTC. The chain has TRBV11-1 and TRBJ2-7, with D tentatively TRBD1 or TRBD2 (5 bases each). With 6 bases removed from V and 0 bases from J, the gap between germline ends came to 9 bases. Germline CDR1 is SGHAT and CDR2 is FQDESV (reference sequence). The CDR3 has 13 residues. The variable domain in full, with the rest retrieved from reference TRBV11-1 and TRBJ2-7, is EAEVAQSPRYKITEKSQAVAFWCDPISGHATLYWYRQILGQGPELLVQFQDESVVDDSQLPKDRFSAERLKGVDSTLKIQPAELGDSAMYLCASSRGASYEQYFGPGTRLTVT.

This clonotype was picked up many times. V and J are TRBV6-5 and TRBJ2-1, with D hard to call. This CDR3 contains 11 residues. Trimming took 6 bases from V and 4 from J, leaving 4 bases between them. CDR1 and CDR2 (germline): MNHEY, SVGAGI. In DNA form, the CDR3 reads TGTGCCAGCAGAAAGTACAATGAGCAGTTCTTC. It codes for CASRKYNEQFF.

The chain joins TRBV28 to TRBJ1-2; TRBD1 matches 8 bases. CDR3 size: 15 residues. J lost 4 bases, V lost 5 bases, and 9 bases had no gene match. The germline V gene encodes CDR1 MDHEN and CDR2 SYDVKM. CDR3 coding DNA: TGTGCCAGCAGTCCGGGACAGGCAGGGGCCTATGGCTACACCTTC. Translating it yields CASSPGQAGAYGYTF.

The table lists this clonotype with a few counts. CDR3 sequence reads: CASSLEIRPLDSYEQYF. The CDR3 coding sequence is TGCGCCAGCAGCTTGGAGATCAGGCCCCTGGACTCCTACGAGCAGTACTTC. The rearrangement uses TRBV5-1 and TRBJ2-7, with D unclear. Trimming took off 0 bases at V and 0 bases at J, with 16 bases between the two ends. The CDR3 runs to 17 residues. Germline V gene sequence: CDR1 SGHRS, CDR2 YFSETQ.

The chain combines TRBV2 with TRBJ1-1; D gene ambiguous. V lost 3 bases and J 1 base, leaving 9 bases between the germline ends. Germline V CDR1 and CDR2: SNHLY, FYNNEI. CDR3 length equals 14 residues. The CDR3 DNA reads TGTGCCAGCAGTGAGCGGGTGGCGAACACTGAAGCTTTCTTT. Translating gives CASSERVANTEAFF.

Only a few counts were recorded for this clonotype. The genes are TRBV5-6 and TRBJ2-5; D is ambiguous. CDR1 SGHDT and CDR2 YYEEEE come from the germline V gene. The CDR3 totals 14 residues. V lost 2 bases and J 7 bases, leaving 15 bases between the germline ends. This CDR3 reads CASSFWVSGATQYF. CDR3 nucleotide sequence: TGTGCCAGCAGCTTTTGGGTCAGTGGTGCGACCCAGTACTTC.

The chain couples TRBV7-2 to TRBJ2-1; TRBD1 or TRBD2 may be the D gene (5 bases each). V was shortened by 5 bases and J by 8 bases, with 19 bases between the two germline ends. This CDR3 spans 15 amino acids. Looked up from germline, CDR1 is SGHTA and CDR2 is FQGNSA. The CDR3 coding sequence is TGTGCCAGCAGCACCCGGGACGGATTTGTCTATGAGCAGTTCTTC. It specifies CASSTRDGFVYEQFF.

This clonotype was seen a few times. The DNA for the CDR3 is TGCGCCAGCAGCCTGGGGACAGGGCCCGATACGCAGTATTTT. Translation: CASSLGTGPDTQYF. The rearrangement joins TRBV5-1 to TRBJ2-3, with 9 bases fitting TRBD1. This CDR3 has 14 amino acids. The germline V gene has CDR1 SGHRS and CDR2 YFSETQ. After removal of 4 bases from V and 6 bases from J, the junction contained 6 bases not matched to a gene.

V and J are TRBV19 and TRBJ2-6; 7 bases align to TRBD1. Germline CDR1 and CDR2: LNHDA and SQIVND (reference sequence). The CDR3 is 16 residues long. V gave up 5 bases and J gave up 2 bases; unmatched junction bases: 6. DNA for the CDR3: TGTGCCAGTAGTCCCTGGACAGGAACTGGGGCCAACGTCCTGACTTTC. Its translation: CASSPWTGTGANVLTF.

V and J are TRBV5-6 and TRBJ2-5, with 10 bases fitting TRBD2. V shed 4 bases and J 5 bases; nucleotides not matched to a gene: 8. Germline V gene sequence: CDR1 SGHDT, CDR2 YYEEEE. The CDR3 runs to 15 residues. The DNA for the CDR3 is TGTGCCAGCAGCCGCAGCGGGAGGGCCTGGGAGACCCAGTACTTC. Residues: CASSRSGRAWETQYF.

The genes are TRBV11-2 and TRBJ2-7; D gene unclear. This CDR3 is 12 amino acids long. Germline lookup yields CDR1 SGHAT and CDR2 FQNNGV. V dropped 2 bases and J dropped 6 bases, with 8 bases sitting between them. CDR3 sequence reads: CASSLFTVEQYF. CDR3 nucleotides: TGTGCCAGCAGCTTATTTACAGTCGAGCAGTACTTC.